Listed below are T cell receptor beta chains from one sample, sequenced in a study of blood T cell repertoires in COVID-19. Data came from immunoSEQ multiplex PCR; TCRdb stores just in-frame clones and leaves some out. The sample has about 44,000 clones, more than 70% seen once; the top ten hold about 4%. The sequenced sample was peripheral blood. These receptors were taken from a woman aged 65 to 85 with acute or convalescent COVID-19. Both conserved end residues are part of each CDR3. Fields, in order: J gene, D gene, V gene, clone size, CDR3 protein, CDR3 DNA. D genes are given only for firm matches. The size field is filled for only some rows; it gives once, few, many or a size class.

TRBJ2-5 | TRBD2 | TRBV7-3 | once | CASSLSGGPQYF | TGTGCCAGCAGCTTGTCGGGGGGTCCCCAGTACTTC
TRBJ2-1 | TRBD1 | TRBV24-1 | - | CATSDLATGGYNEQFF | TGTGCCACCAGTGATTTGGCCACAGGGGGCTACAATGAGCAGTTCTTC
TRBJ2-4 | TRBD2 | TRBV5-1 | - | CASSLSSSGRAGNIQYF | TGCGCCAGCAGCTTGTCTTCTAGCGGGAGGGCCGGAAACATTCAGTACTTC
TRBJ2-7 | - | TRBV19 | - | CASSDGLAAYEQYF | TGTGCCAGTAGCGACGGGCTAGCAGCCTACGAGCAGTACTTC
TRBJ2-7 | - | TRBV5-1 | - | CASSLGAPNPVEQYF | TGCGCCAGCAGCTTAGGAGCGCCAAATCCGGTCGAGCAGTACTTC
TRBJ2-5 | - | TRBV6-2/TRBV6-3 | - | CASSAPGESETQYF | TGTGCCAGCAGTGCCCCGGGGGAGTCGGAGACCCAGTACTTC
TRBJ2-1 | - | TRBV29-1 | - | CSVWDSKSLYNEQFF | TGCAGCGTGTGGGACTCGAAGAGTCTTTACAATGAGCAGTTCTTC
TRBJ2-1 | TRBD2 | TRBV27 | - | CASSLFRLAGVNEQFF | TGTGCCAGCAGTCTTTTTCGACTAGCGGGAGTCAATGAGCAGTTCTTC
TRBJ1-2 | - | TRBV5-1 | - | CASSFTGDSYGYTF | TGCGCCAGCAGCTTTACAGGAGACTCCTATGGCTACACCTTC
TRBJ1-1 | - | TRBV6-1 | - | CASSVGGKSMNTEAFF | TGTGCCAGCAGTGTGGGGGGGAAATCCATGAACACTGAAGCTTTCTTT
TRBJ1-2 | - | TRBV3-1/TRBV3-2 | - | CASSQEGAPNYGYTF | TGTGCCAGCAGCCAAGAAGGGGCTCCTAACTATGGCTACACCTTC
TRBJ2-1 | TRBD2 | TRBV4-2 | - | CASSQALAGGTYNEQFF | TGTGCCAGCAGCCAAGCCCTAGCGGGAGGTACCTACAATGAGCAGTTCTTC
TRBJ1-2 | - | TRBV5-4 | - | CASSLWEAANYGYTF | TGTGCCAGCAGCTTGTGGGAGGCGGCTAACTATGGCTACACCTTC
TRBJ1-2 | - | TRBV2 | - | CASSGQDVFYGYTF | TGTGCCAGCAGTGGACAGGACGTATTCTATGGCTACACCTTC
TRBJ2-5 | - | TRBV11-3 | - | CASSNPEGVETQYF | TGTGCCAGCAGCAACCCCGAGGGGGTAGAGACCCAGTACTTC
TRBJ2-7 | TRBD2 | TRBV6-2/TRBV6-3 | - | CASSGLAGGSYEQYF | TGTGCCAGCAGCGGACTAGCGGGAGGCTCCTACGAGCAGTACTTC
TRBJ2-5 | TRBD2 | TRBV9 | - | CASSPGGFGETQYF | TGTGCCAGCAGCCCCGGGGGGTTCGGGGAGACCCAGTACTTC
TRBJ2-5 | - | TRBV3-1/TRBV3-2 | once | CASSQPSTGIKTQYF | TGTGCCAGCAGCCAACCCTCTACAGGGATAAAGACCCAGTACTTC
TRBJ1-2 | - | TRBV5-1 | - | CASSLDGDYGYTF | TGCGCCAGCAGCTTGGACGGAGACTATGGCTACACCTTC
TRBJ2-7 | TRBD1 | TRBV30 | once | CAWRRGQGAREQYF | TGTGCCTGGAGACGGGGACAGGGGGCGAGGGAGCAGTACTTC
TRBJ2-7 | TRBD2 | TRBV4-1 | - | CASRHVAGAESEQYF | TGCGCCAGCAGGCACGTAGCGGGAGCTGAGAGCGAGCAGTACTTC
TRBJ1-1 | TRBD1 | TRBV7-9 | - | CASSPGTGFMNTEAFF | TGTGCCAGCAGCCCCGGGACAGGTTTTATGAACACTGAAGCTTTCTTT
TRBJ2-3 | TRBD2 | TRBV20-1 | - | CSASESGRSFVDTQYF | TGCAGTGCTAGTGAGAGCGGGAGGTCATTTGTGGATACGCAGTATTTT
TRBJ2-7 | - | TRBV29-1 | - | CSVPRRGAQYEQYF | TGCAGCGTTCCAAGGCGGGGAGCTCAGTACGAGCAGTACTTC
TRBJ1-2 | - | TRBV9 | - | CASSVDSDYGYTF | TGTGCCAGCAGCGTAGACAGTGACTATGGCTACACCTTC
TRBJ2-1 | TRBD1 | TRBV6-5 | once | CASRDRVSNEQFF | TGTGCCAGCAGGGACAGGGTTAGCAATGAGCAGTTCTTC
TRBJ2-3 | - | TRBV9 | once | CASSVGPAGDTQYF | TGTGCCAGCAGCGTAGGGCCCGCGGGGGATACGCAGTATTTT
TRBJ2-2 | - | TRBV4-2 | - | CASSQDNRNTGELFF | TGTGCCAGCAGCCAAGATAACAGGAACACCGGGGAGCTGTTTTTT
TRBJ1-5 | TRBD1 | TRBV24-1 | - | CATSDWTGGNQPQHF | TGTGCCACCAGTGATTGGACAGGTGGCAATCAGCCCCAGCATTTT
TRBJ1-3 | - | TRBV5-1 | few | CASSLNRGSGNTIYF | TGCGCCAGCAGCTTGAATAGGGGCTCTGGAAACACCATATATTTT
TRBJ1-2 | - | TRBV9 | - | CASRASGVEYGYTF | TGTGCCAGCAGGGCCTCAGGGGTGGAATATGGCTACACCTTC
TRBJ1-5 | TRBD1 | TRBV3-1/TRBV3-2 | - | CASSLRQGPNQPQHF | TGTGCCAGCAGCCTCCGACAGGGGCCTAATCAGCCCCAGCATTTT
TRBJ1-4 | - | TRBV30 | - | CAWSGREKLFF | TGTGCCTGGAGCGGTCGTGAAAAACTGTTTTTT
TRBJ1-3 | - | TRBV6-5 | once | CASRIAGSGNTIYF | TGTGCCAGCAGGATCGCGGGGTCTGGAAACACCATATATTTT
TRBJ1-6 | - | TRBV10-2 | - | CASSESARLNSPLHF | TGCGCCAGCAGTGAGTCGGCCAGGTTAAATTCACCCCTCCACTTT
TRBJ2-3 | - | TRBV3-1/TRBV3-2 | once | CTSSLLGDTDTQYF | TGTACCAGCAGTCTTTTGGGAGACACAGATACGCAGTATTTT
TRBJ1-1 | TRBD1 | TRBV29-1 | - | CSAGQGASNTEAFF | TGCAGCGCGGGACAGGGGGCTTCTAACACTGAAGCTTTCTTT
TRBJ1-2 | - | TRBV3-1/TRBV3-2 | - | CASSQGSGTNYGYTF | TGTGCCAGCAGCCAAGGCTCAGGGACAAACTATGGCTACACCTTC
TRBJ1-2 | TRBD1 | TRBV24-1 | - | CATSDFGQGVGGYTF | TGTGCCACCAGTGACTTTGGACAGGGGGTTGGGGGCTACACCTTC
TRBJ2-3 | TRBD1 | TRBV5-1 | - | CASSPDRGRTDTQYF | TGCGCCAGCAGCCCGGACAGGGGGCGGACAGATACGCAGTATTTT
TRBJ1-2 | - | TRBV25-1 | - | CASSSQGVYGYTF | TGTGCCAGCAGTTCCCAGGGTGTCTATGGCTACACCTTC
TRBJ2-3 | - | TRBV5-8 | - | CASSEDRQDTDTQYF | TGTGCCAGCAGCGAAGACAGGCAAGACACAGATACGCAGTATTTT
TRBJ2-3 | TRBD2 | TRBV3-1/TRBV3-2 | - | CASSPLNGRSGDTQYF | TGTGCCAGCAGCCCCCTGAACGGGAGGTCGGGGGATACGCAGTATTTT
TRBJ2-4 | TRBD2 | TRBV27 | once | CASSLWASGNGVNIQYF | TGTGCCAGCAGTTTATGGGCTAGCGGGAACGGGGTAAACATTCAGTACTTC
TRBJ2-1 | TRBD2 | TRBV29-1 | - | CSASGLAGEEGIYNEQFF | TGCAGCGCCTCGGGACTAGCGGGAGAGGAAGGGATTTACAATGAGCAGTTCTTC
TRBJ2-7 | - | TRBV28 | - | CASRTAAPAPYEQYF | TGTGCCAGCAGAACAGCGGCGCCCGCGCCCTACGAGCAGTACTTC
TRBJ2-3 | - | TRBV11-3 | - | CASSLDPVSTDTQYF | TGTGCCAGCAGCTTAGATCCGGTTAGCACAGATACGCAGTATTTT
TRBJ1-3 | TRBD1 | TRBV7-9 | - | CASSLGRQGSGNTIYF | TGTGCCAGCAGCTTAGGTCGACAGGGCTCCGGAAACACCATATATTTT
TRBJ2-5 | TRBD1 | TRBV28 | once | CASSLYGAGGVETQYF | TGTGCCAGCAGTTTATACGGGGCAGGGGGCGTGGAGACCCAGTACTTC
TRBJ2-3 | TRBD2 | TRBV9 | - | CASSVGGLVERGAQYF | TGTGCCAGCAGCGTAGGGGGACTAGTAGAGCGAGGGGCGCAGTATTTT
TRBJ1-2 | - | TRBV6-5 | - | CASRDTSNYGYTF | TGTGCCAGCAGGGACACCTCTAACTATGGCTACACCTTC
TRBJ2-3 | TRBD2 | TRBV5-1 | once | CASERGGGDTQYF | TGCGCCAGCGAGCGGGGGGGTGGAGATACGCAGTATTTT
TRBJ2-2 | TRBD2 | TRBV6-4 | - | CASSLLAGDTGELFF | TGTGCCAGCAGTTTACTAGCGGGGGACACCGGGGAGCTGTTTTTT
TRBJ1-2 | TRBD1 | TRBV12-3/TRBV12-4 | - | CASSQQGGYGYTF | TGTGCCAGCAGTCAGCAGGGGGGCTATGGCTACACCTTC
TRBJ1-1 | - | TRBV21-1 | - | CASRYRDREPEIIEAFF | TGTGCCAGCAGGTACCGGGACAGGGAACCGGAAATCATTGAAGCTTTCTTT
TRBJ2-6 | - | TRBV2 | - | CASSLDRPSGANVLTF | TGTGCCAGCAGTTTGGACAGACCCTCGGGGGCCAACGTCCTGACTTTC